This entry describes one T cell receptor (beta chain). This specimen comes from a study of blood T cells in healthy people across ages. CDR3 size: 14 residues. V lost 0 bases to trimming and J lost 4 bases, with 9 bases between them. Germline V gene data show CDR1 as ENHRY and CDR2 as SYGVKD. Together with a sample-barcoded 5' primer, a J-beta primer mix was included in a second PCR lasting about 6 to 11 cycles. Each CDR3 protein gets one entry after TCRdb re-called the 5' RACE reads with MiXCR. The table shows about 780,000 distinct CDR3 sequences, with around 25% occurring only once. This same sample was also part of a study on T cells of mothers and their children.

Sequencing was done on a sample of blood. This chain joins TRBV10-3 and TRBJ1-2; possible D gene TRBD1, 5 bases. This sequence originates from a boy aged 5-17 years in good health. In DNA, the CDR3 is TGTGCCATCAGTGAGTCTCAGGGCGGCTATGGCTACACCTTC. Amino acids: CAISESQGGYGYTF.